Detailed here is one T cell receptor (beta chain). Its target is unknown. Assay: immunoSEQ multiplex PCR; the TCRdb copy retains only in-frame clones and omits some. The table has roughly 97,000 clones, approximately 87% seen once. The entry originates in a study of OX40 agonist ivuxolimab in advanced cancers. Study background: Patients received ivuxolimab, an agonistic anti-OX40 (CD134) antibody.

Study-wide findings and caveats: The CD4+ and CD8+ T cells in the blood had expanded clonally by week 6 at 0.1 to 3.0 mg/kg.

Samples were taken at baseline and on day 1 of cycles 4 and 7. The input for sequencing was CD4+ or CD8+ T cells sorted from blood, taken in a trial of the OX40 agonist ivuxolimab. This TCR was recovered from an adult with an advanced solid tumor such as melanoma, head and neck, liver or kidney cancer.

The CDR3 DNA reads TGTGCCAGCAGTGCCAAACCTAGCGGGGGCTCCTACGAGCAGTACTTC. Its translation is CASSAKPSGGSYEQYF. The V gene is TRBV27, the J gene TRBJ2-7, with 10 positions matching TRBD2. The ends lost 5 bases at V and 0 bases at J; junction bases unmatched: 7. The CDR3 loop spans 16 amino acids. CDR1 is MNHEY, CDR2 SMNVEV, per germline (reference sequence).